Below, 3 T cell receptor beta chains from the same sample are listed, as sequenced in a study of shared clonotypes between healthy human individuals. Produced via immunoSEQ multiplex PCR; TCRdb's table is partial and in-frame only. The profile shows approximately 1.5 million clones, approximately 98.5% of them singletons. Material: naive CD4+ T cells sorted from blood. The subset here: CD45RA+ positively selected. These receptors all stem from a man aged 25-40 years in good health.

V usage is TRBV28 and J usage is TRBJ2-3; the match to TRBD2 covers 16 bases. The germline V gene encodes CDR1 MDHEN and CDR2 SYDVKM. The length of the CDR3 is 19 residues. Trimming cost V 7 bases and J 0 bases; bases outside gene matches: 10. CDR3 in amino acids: CASTAPGLAGGRSTDTQYF. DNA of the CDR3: TGTGCCAGCACCGCCCCGGGACTAGCGGGAGGGCGGAGCACAGATACGCAGTATTTT.

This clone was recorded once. CDR3 sequence reads: CASSQDDRTEAFF. CDR3 coding DNA: TGTGCCAGCAGCCAAGATGATAGGACTGAAGCTTTCTTT. The chain joins TRBV4-2 to TRBJ1-1; D remains ambiguous. In germline, CDR1 is LGHNA, CDR2 YNFKEQ. The CDR3 extends over 13 amino acids. V was pared by 0 bases and J by 5 bases, with 7 bases between.

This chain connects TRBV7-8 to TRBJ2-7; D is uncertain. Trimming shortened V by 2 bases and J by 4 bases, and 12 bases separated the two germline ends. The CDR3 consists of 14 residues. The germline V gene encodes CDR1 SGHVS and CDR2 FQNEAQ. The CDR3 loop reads CASSLSDSVYEQYF. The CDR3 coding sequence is TGTGCCAGCAGCTTATCGGATAGTGTATACGAGCAGTACTTC.